A single sample gave rise to the 21 T cell receptor beta chains below, sequenced in a study of CD8+CD57+ T cells in acquired aplastic anemia. Genomic DNA provided the template from which TCR beta VDJ and CDR3 profiles were obtained. TCRdb re-analysed the reads in MiXCR, keeping a single row per CDR3 protein. The sample consists of over 200,000 distinct CDR3 sequences, over 60% of them appearing once. Source material: sorted CD4+, CD8+, or CD8+CD57+ T cells (not recorded which) from PBMCs. These receptors were collected from a human donor in good health.

This clonotype has at least ten counts. The rearrangement links TRBV5-1 to TRBJ2-5; 10 nucleotides match TRBD2. V gave up 4 bases and J gave up 4 bases; unmatched junction bases: 7. Per the germline V gene, CDR1 is SGHRS and CDR2 is YFSETQ. The CDR3 runs to 15 residues. The CDR3 reads CASSTAGGPGETQYF. In DNA, the CDR3 is TGCGCCAGCAGCACAGCGGGAGGGCCCGGAGAGACCCAGTACTTC.

The chain employs TRBV7-8 and TRBJ2-1; 11 nucleotides line up with TRBD2. The CDR3 contains 15 residues. The V gene's germline CDR1 is SGHVS and CDR2 FQNEAQ. Trimming cost V 5 bases and J 3 bases; bases outside gene matches: 3. The DNA of the CDR3 is TGTGCCAGCAGCGCTACTAGCGGGGGCTACAATGAGCAGTTCTTC. It is translated as CASSATSGGYNEQFF.

This chain joins TRBV20-1 and TRBJ2-3, with D uncertain. CDR1 is DFQATT and CDR2 is SNEGSKA in the germline V gene (reference sequence). The CDR3 loop spans 10 amino acids. The ends were cut back, 3 bases at V and 6 bases at J, with 4 bases in the middle. CDR3 sequence reads: CSASDDTQYF. CDR3 DNA sequence: TGCAGTGCTAGTGACGATACGCAGTATTTT.

The V call is TRBV24-1, the J call TRBJ1-5; 7 nucleotides agree with TRBD1. The J segment lost 5 bases and the V segment lost 10 bases, leaving 10 bases of the junction unmatched. This CDR3 spans 14 amino acids. CDR1 is KGHDR, CDR2 SFDVKD, per germline. The CDR3 reads CATGGRGSDQPQHF. In DNA, the CDR3 is TGTGCCACAGGTGGCAGGGGGTCGGATCAGCCCCAGCATTTT.

This chain connects TRBV9 to TRBJ1-2; tentatively, D is TRBD1 (6 bases). The CDR3 is 18 residues long. The V end was cut by 0 bases, the J end by 7 bases, with 25 bases between. Per the germline V gene, CDR1 is SGDLS and CDR2 is YYNGEE. The CDR3 is CASSVDPGGAEGSSGYTF. CDR3 sequence (DNA): TGTGCCAGCAGCGTAGATCCGGGGGGGGCAGAGGGTTCGAGTGGCTACACCTTC. Filled out from reference TRBV9 and TRBJ1-2, the complete variable domain reads DSGVTQTPKHLITATGQRVTLRCSPRSGDLSVYWYQQSLDQGLQFLIQYYNGEERAKGNILERFSAQQFPDLHSELNLSSLELGDSALYFCASSVDPGGAEGSSGYTFGSGTRLTVV.

The chain links TRBV15 to TRBJ2-3, with D possibly being TRBD1 (6 bases). The germline V gene encodes CDR1 LNHNV and CDR2 YYDKDF (reference sequence). Trimming cost V 0 bases and J 6 bases, with 10 bases left between them. There are 14 residues in the CDR3. CDR3 DNA: TGTGCCACCAGCAGAGATATGGGGGCGGATACGCAGTATTTT. Translating it yields CATSRDMGADTQYF.

This clonotype was observed at least ten times. The V gene is TRBV7-9, the J gene TRBJ1-2, with 8 bases lining up with TRBD1. Unmatched junction bases numbered 34, after V lost 7 bases and J lost 6 bases. Germline V gives CDR1 SEHNR, CDR2 FQNEAQ (reference sequence). The CDR3 runs to 22 residues. The CDR3 region has the DNA TGTGCCAGCACACCTGCCCCCCGGGGGACAGGCGTTGAACATCCTACTAGTAATGGCTACACCTTC. Protein: CASTPAPRGTGVEHPTSNGYTF.

This clonotype was counted ten times or more. This chain connects TRBV6-4 to TRBJ2-2; D is uncertain. V lost 4 bases, J lost 4 bases, and 10 bases lay in between. The CDR3 sequence is 14 residues long. Germline V lookup: CDR1 MRHNA, CDR2 SNTAGT. CDR3 residues: CASSASETTGELFF. The CDR3 DNA sequence: TGTGCCAGCAGTGCCTCTGAGACCACCGGGGAGCTGTTTTTT.

This clonotype was seen once. CDR3 nucleotides: TGCGCCAGCAGTTCTTTGGGAGTAATAAACAATGAGCAGTTCTTC. Translated: CASSSLGVINNEQFF. The chain carries TRBV5-1 and TRBJ2-1, with D perhaps TRBD2 (5 bases). Germline V gives CDR1 SGHRS, CDR2 YFSETQ. The length of the CDR3 is 15 residues. The V and J ends lost 5 bases and 5 bases respectively, with 17 bases between them.

The chain recombines TRBV5-1 with TRBJ2-7; D not certain. The germline V and J ends were trimmed by 1 base and 0 bases, with 8 bases remaining between them. The CDR3 has 14 residues. Germline CDR1 SGHRS, CDR2 YFSETQ. The CDR3 DNA reads TGCGCCAGCAGCTTGAGTGTAAGCTCCTACGAGCAGTACTTC. Translating gives CASSLSVSSYEQYF.

This clonotype was recorded many times. This chain connects TRBV2 to TRBJ2-7; tentatively, D is TRBD2 (6 bases). Per germline, CDR1 SNHLY and CDR2 FYNNEI. This CDR3 contains 16 residues. Trimming left V 0 bases short and J 0 bases short, with 12 bases between. CDR3 coding DNA: TGTGCCAGCAGTGAAGCTGGGAGGTCGAGCTCCTACGAGCAGTACTTC. Protein: CASSEAGRSSSYEQYF.

V is TRBV7-9 and J is TRBJ1-6; 9 nucleotides agree with TRBD1. The germline V gene has CDR1 SEHNR and CDR2 FQNEAQ (reference sequence). CDR3 length equals 16 residues. Trimming removed 6 bases from V and 5 bases from J; junction bases left unmatched: 8. DNA of the CDR3: TGTGCCAGCAGTCCCCCCCGGGACAGGGATAATTCACCCCTCCACTTT. Encoded protein: CASSPPRDRDNSPLHF. The complete variable domain, with remaining parts taken from reference TRBV7-9 and TRBJ1-6, reads DTGVSQNPRHKITKRGQNVTFRCDPISEHNRLYWYRQTLGQGPEFLTYFQNEAQLEKSRLLSDRFSAERPKGSFSTLEIQRTEQGDSAMYLCASSPPRDRDNSPLHFGNGTRLTVT.

This clonotype was counted many times. The chain uses TRBV12-3 or TRBV12-4 and TRBJ2-1; D is perhaps TRBD1 (5 bases). This CDR3 is built from 13 residues. Trimming cost V 8 bases and J 3 bases, with 11 bases left between them. This CDR3 reads CASAAGYYNEQFF. CDR3 nucleotides: TGTGCCAGCGCGGCAGGGTACTACAATGAGCAGTTCTTC.

There are many counts of this clonotype. V is TRBV7-9 and J is TRBJ2-7; 7 bases match TRBD1. The V segment lost 6 bases and the J segment 2 bases; nucleotides outside the gene matches: 13. Germline CDR1 and CDR2: SEHNR and FQNEAQ (reference sequence). The CDR3 contains 16 residues. CDR3 nucleotide sequence: TGTGCCAGCAGAAACTCCGGGACAGAAGCAACCTACGAGCAGTACTTC. Translating gives CASRNSGTEATYEQYF.

In this sample, this clonotype turned up a few times. V is TRBV9 and J is TRBJ1-1; 9 positions match TRBD1. The CDR3 runs 16 residues. Germline CDR1 is SGDLS and CDR2 is YYNGEE. J gave up 3 bases and V 3 bases, and 9 bases lay outside the gene matches. CDR3 region: CASSAFEQGAYTEAFF. The CDR3 DNA sequence: TGTGCCAGCAGCGCCTTCGAACAGGGGGCATACACTGAAGCTTTCTTT.

The chain has TRBV24-1 and TRBJ2-1; D remains unclear. Germline loops: CDR1 KGHDR, CDR2 SFDVKD. The CDR3 runs 14 residues. The V end was cut by 4 bases, the J end by 0 bases, with 6 bases between. For the CDR3, the DNA is TGTGCCACCAGTGACCCCTTCTCCTACAATGAGCAGTTCTTC. This gives the protein CATSDPFSYNEQFF.

This clonotype has more than one count but fewer than ten. This chain links TRBV12-3 or TRBV12-4 with TRBJ2-3, with 9 bases aligning to TRBD2. The CDR3 length is 14 residues. With 5 bases clipped from V and 9 bases from J, the junction kept 9 bases outside the gene matches. The CDR3, as DNA: TGTGCCAGCAGTATTAGCGGGAGCTTCGGCACGCAGTATTTT. It specifies CASSISGSFGTQYF.

CDR3 nucleotides: TGTGCCATCAATGATCCGACAGGGGGCTTGTACGAGCAGTACTTC. Translated: CAINDPTGGLYEQYF. The genes are TRBV10-3 and TRBJ2-7; the match to TRBD1 covers 10 bases. From germline, CDR1 is ENHRY and CDR2 SYGVKD. The CDR3 is made up of 15 amino acids. J lost 4 bases, V lost 7 bases, and 10 bases had no gene match.

V is TRBV10-3 and J is TRBJ1-5; 9 positions agree with TRBD1. Germline values: CDR1 ENHRY, CDR2 SYGVKD. CDR3 size: 14 residues. V lost 6 bases and J lost 4; bases outside the gene matches: 4. The CDR3 DNA is TGTGCCATCAGACCCGGGACAGGGAATCAGCCCCAGCATTTT. This codes for CAIRPGTGNQPQHF.

This clonotype was seen just once. The CDR3 reads CASSSRLQGVSYEQYF. The DNA for the CDR3 is TGCGCCAGCAGCTCCCGCTTACAGGGGGTTTCCTACGAGCAGTACTTC. V and J are TRBV5-1 and TRBJ2-7; 8 bases map to TRBD1. This CDR3 comprises 16 residues. The germline V gene has CDR1 SGHRS and CDR2 YFSETQ. With V trimmed by 3 bases and J by 1 base, 9 bases remained unmatched. The whole variable domain, remainder taken from reference TRBV5-1 and TRBJ2-7, is KAGVTQTPRYLIKTRGQQVTLSCSPISGHRSVSWYQQTPGQGLQFLFEYFSETQRNKGNFPGRFSGRQFSNSRSEMNVSTLELGDSALYLCASSSRLQGVSYEQYFGPGTRLTVT.

This clonotype was recorded many times. This rearrangement joins TRBV6-1 to TRBJ1-1; TRBD1 agrees at 8 bases. Per germline, CDR1 MNHNS and CDR2 SASEGT. Germline trimming cut 4 bases from V and 3 bases from J; bases unmatched to any gene: 4. The CDR3 has 14 residues. CDR3 in amino acids: CASSVQGGDTEAFF. DNA of the CDR3: TGTGCCAGCAGTGTACAGGGGGGGGACACTGAAGCTTTCTTT.